This T cell receptor beta chain was obtained from a study of T cell changes during pregnancy in multiple sclerosis. This table comes from immunoSEQ multiplex PCR, and its TCRdb copy is limited to in-frame clones, with some not included. This table holds about 18,000 clones, over 65% found once. The CDR3 length is 14 residues. Germline V gene lookup returns CDR1 SGHNT and CDR2 YENEEA. Losses at the gene ends were 6 bases for V and 6 bases for J; bases not matched to a gene: 11. The sequences come from CD8+ T cells from peripheral blood mononuclear cells, collected after pregnancy. The TCR sequence derives from a female donor with multiple sclerosis, enrolled in a pregnancy study. The V and J genes are TRBV11-3 and TRBJ2-7; 7 nucleotides align to TRBD2. CDR3 region: CASSEASGHGEQYF. CDR3 nucleotides: TGTGCCAGCAGTGAGGCTAGCGGTCATGGCGAGCAGTACTTC.